Sequencing of this T cell receptor beta chain was carried out in a study of early T cells in non-severe SARS-CoV-2 infection. Study conclusions and caveats: CD4 and private specificities were missed by VDJdb matching, which favored anti-spike CD8 responses.

This clonotype was recorded a few times. The antigen is unknown. The CDR3 is made up of 12 amino acids. Germline CDR1 MDHEN, CDR2 SYDVKM. The V end was cut by 6 bases, the J end by 11 bases, with 17 bases between. TCRdb re-derived calls from the 5' RACE reads in MiXCR, one entry per CDR3 protein. The table includes about 87,000 distinct CDR3 sequences, approximately 15% detected once. The sequence derives from an adult who was a healthcare worker with PCR-confirmed SARS-CoV-2 infection or an uninfected control (not recorded which). The sequenced sample consisted of whole blood. V is TRBV28 and J is TRBJ2-7; TRBD2 might be the D (5 bases). CDR3 nucleotides: TGTGCCAGCAGCCAAGGACTCCGCGGAGAGTACTTC. Its translation is CASSQGLRGEYF.